Below, 20 T cell receptor beta chains from the same sample are listed, as sequenced in a study of shared clonotypes between healthy human individuals. Clones were read by immunoSEQ multiplex PCR, and TCRdb kept only the in-frame ones, dropping some. The sample consists of some 530,000 clones, over 75% of them appearing once. Sample: PBMCs. The receptors derive from a woman aged 35 to 49 in good health. Some clones in this sample may be carry-over from other donors' samples.

The chain employs TRBV9 and TRBJ2-3; no clear D. Germline lookup yields CDR1 SGDLS and CDR2 YYNGEE. The CDR3 spans 12 residues. Trimming shortened V by 4 bases and J by 2 bases, and 5 bases separated the two germline ends. The CDR3 loop is CASSTNTDTQYF. CDR3 sequence (DNA): TGTGCCAGCAGCACCAACACAGATACGCAGTATTTT.

The genes are TRBV7-3 and TRBJ2-3, with a possible D match to TRBD2 (6 bases). V was cut by 3 bases and J by 1 base, with 14 bases left in between. The CDR3 covers 16 residues. Germline loops: CDR1 SGHTA, CDR2 FQGTGA. CDR3 region: CASSFRPGLGTDTQYF. The CDR3 nucleotides are TGTGCCAGCAGCTTCAGACCGGGACTTGGCACAGATACGCAGTATTTT.

The J gene is TRBJ2-6, the V gene TRBV2; D is unresolved. The germline gives CDR1 SNHLY, CDR2 FYNNEI. The V and J ends lost 1 base and 0 bases respectively, with 7 bases between them. This CDR3 contains 16 residues. In nucleotides, the CDR3 is TGTGCCAGCAGTGAAGGGCAGGCCTCTGGGGCCAACGTCCTGACTTTC. This gives the protein CASSEGQASGANVLTF. The complete variable domain, with remaining parts taken from reference TRBV2 and TRBJ2-6, reads EPEVTQTPSHQVTQMGQEVILRCVPISNHLYFYWYRQILGQKVEFLVSFYNNEISEKSEIFDDQFSVERPDGSNFTLKIRSTKLEDSAMYFCASSEGQASGANVLTFGAGSRLTVL.

This clone was recorded once. This likely stems from a read error, as it lies one base from a far larger clone. The J gene is TRBJ2-7, the V gene TRBV30; D ambiguous. Judging by the DNA end, TRBJ2-5 fits better; the J call may be wrong. The CDR3 sequence is 14 residues long. CDR1 is GTSNPN, CDR2 SVGIG, per germline (reference sequence). The CDR3 here is CAWSVVGNLGTQYF. In DNA form, the CDR3 reads TGTGCCTGGAGTGTAGTCGGCAACCTTGGGACCCAGTACTTC.

This clone came up many times. V gene TRBV28 combines with J gene TRBJ1-3; no reliable D call. The CDR3 spans 16 residues. V lost 3 bases and J lost 0, with 12 bases in between. Per the germline V gene, CDR1 is MDHEN and CDR2 is SYDVKM. The CDR3: CASSFYLGNSGNTIYF. The CDR3, as DNA: TGTGCCAGCAGTTTCTATTTGGGAAACTCTGGAAACACCATATATTTT.

In its sample, this clone was seen a few times. This sequence joins TRBV7-8 and TRBJ2-1; 8 positions agree with TRBD1. J was trimmed by 3 bases and V by 5 bases; bases with no gene match: 6. Germline CDR1 and CDR2: SGHVS and FQNEAQ. The CDR3 is 15 amino acids. CDR3 sequence (DNA): TGTGCCAGCAGCCCTTCCGGGACAGGCTACAATGAGCAGTTCTTC. This translates into CASSPSGTGYNEQFF. Drawing the rest from reference TRBV7-8 and TRBJ2-1, the complete variable domain is GAGVSQSPRYKVAKRGQDVALRCDPISGHVSLFWYQQALGQGPEFLTYFQNEAQLDKSGLPSDRFFAERPEGSVSTLKIQRTQQEDSAVYLCASSPSGTGYNEQFFGPGTRLTVL.

This clone has a handful of counts. A single base is all that separates this from a far larger clone, so a read error is likely. The chain's CDR3 is CASSEGRTQYF. The DNA for the CDR3 is TGTGCCAGCAGTGAGGGACGGACCCAGTACTTC. The chain has TRBV25-1 and TRBJ2-5; tentatively, D is TRBD1 or TRBD2 (5 bases each). V was trimmed by 3 bases and J by 7 bases, leaving 6 bases between them. Per germline, CDR1 MGHDK and CDR2 SYGVNS. CDR3 length equals 11 residues.

This clone occurred a few times. This chain joins TRBV5-6 and TRBJ1-1; no clear D gene. V was clipped by 0 bases and J by 2 bases, with 5 bases between them. The CDR3 has 13 residues. Germline-derived CDR1 and CDR2 are SGHDT and YYEEEE. The CDR3 sequence is CASSLAANTEAFF. For the CDR3, the DNA is TGTGCCAGCAGCTTGGCGGCAAACACTGAAGCTTTCTTT.

The chain carries TRBV5-6 and TRBJ1-3; TRBD1 matches at 7 bases. CDR1 is SGHDT and CDR2 is YYEEEE in the germline V gene. Trimming at V came to 4 bases and at J to 9 bases, leaving 16 bases not matched to a gene. The CDR3 contains 16 residues. The CDR3 spells CASSARTGAAGGTIYF. In DNA form, the CDR3 reads TGTGCCAGCAGCGCCCGGACAGGCGCAGCTGGAGGCACCATATATTTT.

The chain has TRBV30 and TRBJ1-1, with TRBD1 as a possible D gene (6 bases). From germline, CDR1 is GTSNPN and CDR2 SVGIG (reference sequence). This CDR3 comprises 14 residues. Trimming took 4 bases from V and 10 from J, leaving 22 bases between them. The CDR3 region is CAWTMSGGFAGAFF. DNA of the CDR3: TGTGCCTGGACCATGTCCGGGGGCTTCGCGGGAGCTTTCTTT.

The J gene is TRBJ2-1, the V gene TRBV2; D remains unclear. In germline, CDR1 is SNHLY, CDR2 FYNNEI. This CDR3 region has 13 residues. In nucleotides, the CDR3 is TGTGCAGTACCGAGTGTTTTAGTGAATGAGCAGTTCTTC. Its protein is CAVPSVLVNEQFF.

The V call is TRBV19, the J call TRBJ1-2, with 8 bases fitting TRBD1. The CDR3 loop spans 16 amino acids. CDR1 LNHDA and CDR2 SQIVND come from the germline V gene (reference sequence). The J segment lost 0 bases and the V segment lost 11 bases, leaving 14 bases of the junction unmatched. The DNA for the CDR3 is TGTGCCTCTAAAGAGGCAGGGGGCGTCTCTAACTATGGCTACACCTTC. Translated, it gives CASKEAGGVSNYGYTF.

The rearrangement uses TRBV2 and TRBJ1-5, with TRBD1 identical over 8 bases. The CDR3 has 15 amino acids. Germline lookup yields CDR1 SNHLY and CDR2 FYNNEI. V trimming: 3 bases; J trimming: 7 bases; junction bases outside the gene matches: 8. The CDR3 protein is CASSELQGVGQPQHF. The DNA of the CDR3 is TGTGCCAGCAGTGAGTTACAGGGGGTTGGCCAGCCCCAGCATTTT.

In the case of this clone: This sample also contains other DNA sequences that code for the same CDR3. The J gene is TRBJ2-7, the V gene TRBV28; 7 bases match TRBD2. V lost 3 bases to trimming and J lost 4 bases; unmatched junction nucleotides: 0. The CDR3 totals 12 residues. Germline CDR1 and CDR2: MDHEN and SYDVKM. The CDR3 sequence is CASSLGGYEQYF. CDR3 nucleotide sequence: TGTGCCAGCAGTTTGGGAGGGTACGAGCAGTACTTC.

In its sample, this clone was seen a few times. The V and J genes are TRBV6-1 and TRBJ2-7; 7 positions match TRBD2. With V trimmed by 3 bases and J by 2 bases, 7 bases remained unmatched. The V gene's germline CDR1 is MNHNS and CDR2 SASEGT. CDR3 length: 15 amino acids. The CDR3 here is CASSDEVAGTYEQYF. CDR3 in DNA: TGTGCCAGCAGTGATGAAGTAGCGGGTACCTACGAGCAGTACTTC.

This rearrangement joins TRBV11-2 to TRBJ2-7, with D unresolved. The germline V and J ends were trimmed by 5 bases and 3 bases, with 8 bases remaining between them. Germline values: CDR1 SGHAT, CDR2 FQNNGV. The CDR3 is made up of 12 amino acids. The CDR3 DNA reads as TGTGCCAGCAGCAAATGGGGCTACGAGCAGTACTTC. Translation: CASSKWGYEQYF.

About this clone itself: It is likely a read error: a sequence one base away is far more abundant. This sample also contains other DNA sequences that code for the same CDR3. Written as DNA, the CDR3 is TGCGCCAGCAGTGAATTGGACTTCTCTGGGGCCAACGTCCTGACTTTC. Its translation: CASSELDFSGANVLTF. The V and J genes are TRBV6-1 and TRBJ2-6, with D tentatively TRBD2 (5 bases). The V gene's germline CDR1 is MNHNS and CDR2 SASEGT. The CDR3 has 16 amino acids.

The chain is built from TRBV27 and TRBJ2-7; D is unclear. Germline CDR1 MNHEY, CDR2 SMNVEV (reference sequence). This CDR3 region has 13 residues. The ends were cut back, 3 bases at V and 2 bases at J, with 8 bases in the middle. The CDR3 coding sequence is TGTGCCAGCAGTTTGGTGTCAACCTACGAGCAGTACTTC. Translating it yields CASSLVSTYEQYF.

V and J are TRBV27 and TRBJ2-3, with D perhaps TRBD1 (6 bases). Trimming cost V 8 bases and J 4 bases, with 13 bases left between them. The germline gives CDR1 MNHEY, CDR2 SMNVEV (reference sequence). This CDR3 has 13 residues. The CDR3 nucleotides are TGTGCCAGCGGGCTAGGGGGTGCAGATACGCAGTATTTT. Protein sequence: CASGLGGADTQYF.

In DNA, the CDR3 is TGTGCCAGCAGTCGAGGACCGGGACAGGCAACCGGGGAGCTGTTTTTT. This sequence encodes CASSRGPGQATGELFF. The J gene is TRBJ2-2, the V gene TRBV27; 8 bases fit TRBD1. This CDR3 is built from 16 residues. V lost 5 bases to trimming and J lost 5 bases; unmatched junction nucleotides: 10. Germline CDR1 reads MNHEY; CDR2 reads SMNVEV (reference sequence).